This passage covers 20 T cell receptor beta chains from one sample sequenced in a study of T cell responses to AZD1222 COVID-19 vaccine. Libraries were prepared by immunoSEQ multiplex PCR; TCRdb keeps only in-frame clonotypes and omits some of them. The sample lists about 120,000 clones; approximately 92% were seen once. Sequences were derived from peripheral blood, sampled on day 0 of AZD1222 vaccination. The receptors shown here come from an adult in good health.

The chain employs TRBV30 and TRBJ2-7, with 7 bases aligning to TRBD1. The germline CDR1 and CDR2 sequences are GTSNPN and SVGIG (reference sequence). The junction had 8 bases not matched to a gene; V was cut back by 1 base and J by 2 bases. The CDR3 totals 15 residues. CDR3 sequence: CAWSDGGRGTYEQYF. The CDR3, as DNA: TGTGCCTGGAGTGATGGGGGCAGGGGGACCTACGAGCAGTACTTC.

The chain uses TRBV10-1 and TRBJ1-4; TRBD1 aligns across 9 bases. Germline V CDR1 and CDR2: WNHNN, SYGVQD (reference sequence). J lost 6 bases, V lost 7 bases, and 9 bases had no gene match. CDR3 length equals 15 residues. CDR3: CASKGIRTGDEKLFF. For the CDR3, the DNA is TGCGCCAGCAAGGGAATAAGGACAGGGGATGAAAAACTGTTTTTT.

The rearrangement links TRBV18 to TRBJ2-1; tentatively, D is TRBD1 or TRBD2 (5 bases each). Trimming removed 3 bases at V and 4 bases at J, with 10 bases between. CDR3 length equals 14 residues. Germline values: CDR1 KGHSH, CDR2 LQKENI. The CDR3 bases are TGTGCCAGCTCACCGAGGGGTCTATACAATGAGCAGTTCTTC. Its translation: CASSPRGLYNEQFF.

The gene calls are TRBV5-1 and TRBJ2-6, with a weak D call TRBD2 (6 bases). V gave up 4 bases and J gave up 0 bases, with 14 bases separating them. This CDR3 is 17 amino acids long. Germline lookup yields CDR1 SGHRS and CDR2 YFSETQ. The CDR3: CASSRGTSNSGANVLTF. CDR3 nucleotide sequence: TGCGCCAGCAGCCGCGGGACTTCAAACTCTGGGGCCAACGTCCTGACTTTC.

This sequence joins TRBV7-7 and TRBJ2-7; no firm D call. CDR1 and CDR2 from the germline V gene are SSHAT and FNYEAQ (reference sequence). V shed 2 bases and J shed 5 bases, with 10 bases lying between them. This CDR3 is built from 13 residues. CDR3 amino acids: CASSLTWQDEQYF. CDR3 DNA sequence: TGTGCCAGCAGCTTAACGTGGCAGGACGAGCAGTACTTC.

The chain is built from TRBV15 and TRBJ2-5, with D unresolved. This CDR3 is built from 12 residues. CDR1 LNHNV and CDR2 YYDKDF come from the germline V gene (reference sequence). Deletions cut 1 base from V and 5 bases from J, with 5 bases between. The CDR3 bases are TGTGCCACCAGCAGAGGGTCGGAGACCCAGTACTTC. Amino acid sequence: CATSRGSETQYF.

V is TRBV5-1 and J is TRBJ1-2, with 10 positions matching TRBD1. The ends lost 0 bases at V and 7 bases at J; junction bases unmatched: 6. Germline V gives CDR1 SGHRS, CDR2 YFSETQ. The CDR3 covers 15 residues. CDR3 in DNA: TGCGCCAGCAGCTTGGTAGACAGGGGGCTACGTGGCTACACCTTC. Amino acid sequence: CASSLVDRGLRGYTF.

This chain joins TRBV10-2 and TRBJ1-5; 9 bases are a match to TRBD1. Trimming removed 6 bases from V and 1 base from J; junction bases left unmatched: 1. There are 14 residues in the CDR3. Germline CDR1 is WSHSY and CDR2 is SAAADI. CDR3 nucleotides: TGCGCCAGCAGGGGACAGGGAAGCAATCAGCCCCAGCATTTT. This translates into CASRGQGSNQPQHF.

The V call is TRBV15, the J call TRBJ1-4, with D hard to call. V lost 1 base and J lost 8, with 11 bases in between. This CDR3 comprises 14 residues. The V gene's germline CDR1 is LNHNV and CDR2 YYDKDF (reference sequence). The CDR3: CATSRGGPGEKLFF. As DNA, the CDR3 is TGTGCCACCAGCAGAGGAGGGCCCGGGGAAAAACTGTTTTTT. Based on the CDR3 plus reference TRBV15 and TRBJ1-4, the full variable domain is DAMVIQNPRYQVTQFGKPVTLSCSQTLNHNVMYWYQQKSSQAPKLLFHYYDKDFNNEADTPDNFQSRRPNTSFCFLDIRSPGLGDTAMYLCATSRGGPGEKLFFGSGTQLSVL.

V is TRBV4-3 and J is TRBJ1-4; D unresolved. CDR1 is LGHNA and CDR2 is YSLEER in the germline V gene. Trimming removed 1 base at V and 8 bases at J, with 11 bases between. The CDR3 consists of 14 residues. The CDR3 loop is CASSQAHLGEKLFF. DNA of the CDR3: TGCGCCAGCAGCCAAGCGCATCTCGGGGAAAAACTGTTTTTT.

The V and J genes are TRBV7-9 and TRBJ1-1; the match to TRBD1 covers 10 bases. V dropped 3 bases and J dropped 12; count of bases not matched to a gene: 13. The germline CDR1 and CDR2 sequences are SEHNR and FQNEAQ (reference sequence). The CDR3 loop spans 15 amino acids. The DNA for the CDR3 is TGTGCCAGCAGCTTGGGGTTGGGACAGGGGTTGGCGACTTTCTTT. This gives the protein CASSLGLGQGLATFF.

This chain joins TRBV10-3 and TRBJ1-2; 9 positions match TRBD1. This CDR3 spans 15 amino acids. J lost 3 bases, V lost 10 bases, and 12 bases had no gene match. The germline CDR1 and CDR2 sequences are ENHRY and SYGVKD. The CDR3 loop reads CATSFTGGADYGYTF. The CDR3 DNA reads as TGTGCCACCTCGTTTACAGGGGGCGCAGACTATGGCTACACCTTC.

This sequence joins TRBV4-2 and TRBJ1-1; TRBD1 matches 7 bases. This CDR3 is built from 15 residues. The junction had 1 base not matched to a gene; V was cut back by 0 bases and J by 0 bases. CDR1 and CDR2 (germline): LGHNA, YNFKEQ. This CDR3 is CASSQEGQMNTEAFF. The CDR3 DNA reads as TGTGCCAGCAGCCAAGAGGGACAGATGAACACTGAAGCTTTCTTT.

Here the CDR3 DNA reads TGCGCCAGCAGCCCAACGAGGACCGGGGAGCTGTTTTTT. Its protein product is CASSPTRTGELFF. This chain uses TRBV5-1 with TRBJ2-2; D is undetermined. The CDR3 runs 13 residues. Germline-derived CDR1 and CDR2 are SGHRS and YFSETQ. The V end lost 4 bases, the J end lost 5 bases, and 9 bases lay between the germline ends. The whole variable domain, remainder taken from reference TRBV5-1 and TRBJ2-2, is KAGVTQTPRYLIKTRGQQVTLSCSPISGHRSVSWYQQTPGQGLQFLFEYFSETQRNKGNFPGRFSGRQFSNSRSEMNVSTLELGDSALYLCASSPTRTGELFFGEGSRLTVL.

This chain connects TRBV6-5 to TRBJ1-2, with 8 bases identical to TRBD1. After removal of 5 bases from V and 6 bases from J, the junction contained 11 bases not matched to a gene. Per the germline V gene, CDR1 is MNHEY and CDR2 is SVGAGI. The CDR3 totals 15 residues. CDR3 nucleotides: TGTGCCAGCAGTAGACTGACAGGGGTGGTGGATGGCTACACCTTC. Translation: CASSRLTGVVDGYTF.

The V and J genes are TRBV27 and TRBJ1-2; D is possibly TRBD1 (6 bases). The CDR3 is made up of 12 amino acids. CDR1 is MNHEY, CDR2 SMNVEV, per germline (reference sequence). Trimming shortened V by 2 bases and J by 8 bases, and 9 bases separated the two germline ends. Here the CDR3 reads CASSLKGVGYTF. The CDR3 DNA reads as TGTGCCAGCAGTTTAAAGGGGGTAGGCTACACCTTC.

The gene calls are TRBV9 and TRBJ2-1; D perhaps matches TRBD2 (6 bases). Between the trimmed V and J ends, which lost 2 bases and 5 bases, there was a span of 17 bases. Germline V gene data show CDR1 as SGDLS and CDR2 as YYNGEE. CDR3 length equals 16 residues. For the CDR3, the DNA is TGTGCCAGCAGCGTTACGGAGGGCCGAGGGCACAATGAGCAGTTCTTC. This translates into CASSVTEGRGHNEQFF.

V is TRBV11-2 and J is TRBJ1-6; D gene ambiguous. CDR3 length: 13 residues. CDR1 SGHAT and CDR2 FQNNGV come from the germline V gene. V dropped 7 bases and J dropped 10 bases, with 14 bases sitting between them. CDR3 DNA: TGTGCCAGCAATTTGAGGGCAGAATCACCCCTCCACTTT. Encoded protein: CASNLRAESPLHF.

The chain employs TRBV18 and TRBJ1-4; unclear D gene. CDR1 is KGHSH, CDR2 LQKENI, per germline. V shed 6 bases and J shed 7 bases, with 12 bases lying between them. The CDR3 is 13 amino acids. The CDR3 DNA reads TGTGCCAGCTCCCGCGAGTTCGGTGAAAAACTGTTTTTT. It is translated as CASSREFGEKLFF.

V is TRBV5-1 and J is TRBJ1-1, with 8 bases identical to TRBD1. J lost 1 base, V lost 4 bases, and 3 bases had no gene match. The CDR3 length is 14 residues. Germline values: CDR1 SGHRS, CDR2 YFSETQ. CDR3 bases: TGCGCCAGCAGCCAAGGGACAGGGAACACTGAAGCTTTCTTT. Translation gives CASSQGTGNTEAFF.